This entry concerns a single T cell receptor (beta chain). Its cognate antigen has yet to be identified. There are no base qualities to consult, and no much larger clone falls within one base. The cohort comprised some 680 healthy bone marrow donors. At the time of sampling, all cohort members were nominally healthy, though unrecorded immune exposures were likely present. The donor was CMV seronegative and belonged to the group of 350 to 400 seronegative cohort members. Each donor provided a peripheral blood sample, and peripheral blood mononuclear cells were used for TCR beta sequencing. Genomic DNA was extracted from the blood cell samples with the Qiagen DNeasy Blood Extraction Kit. This entry belongs to a study of cytomegalovirus exposure and HLA in healthy donors listed by TCRdb under 2017. Describing the broader study: An earlier analysis of more than 550 of the donors reported 276 Gb of sequence data and 117 million unique TCR beta sequences obtained from around 180 million T cells. Because of strong linkage in the cohort, roughly five DR-DQ haplotypes were treated as single units for association and clustering. In a later analysis, previously published TCR beta repertoires from several hundred donors were re-analyzed and high-resolution HLA genotyping was added so that TCR occurrence patterns could be studied. Class I and class II HLA loci were covered by the typing at four-digit resolution. The study combined high-throughput TCR immunosequencing, statistical association of individual TCRs with disease status, and machine learning to predict cytomegalovirus infection status. Rather than using new phenotypic data, the later analysis identified candidate immune exposures from TCR beta sequences and from how often those sequences occurred across donors. Approximately 300 gigabases of sequencing data and approximately 93 million unique TCR sequences were included in an early release covering roughly 700 HLA-typed donors. In an earlier analysis of more than 550 of the donors, high-throughput TCR beta sequencing was used to judge whether each TCR beta V gene segment behaved as functional or pseudogenic. The genetic ancestry cluster associated with self-reported Caucasian donors included about 81% of the roughly 410 genotyped donors. On average, roughly 240,000 unique TCR beta nucleotide sequences were sequenced per donor among 350 to 400 genotyped donors of the cohort, with roughly a sixth of those sequences being non-productive. The study aimed to test whether signatures of past pathogen exposure could be identified by cataloging public T cell receptors. The study profiled the T cell repertoires of under 700 subjects by immunosequencing and related them to cytomegalovirus serostatus. All discovery cohort repertoires had been generated on a single sequencing platform. Besides the first cohort of roughly 640 subjects, a separate validation cohort made up of 120 different subjects was used. Typing coverage varied by locus: about 620-640 donors for A, B, C, DRB1 and DQB1; 500 to 550 for DQA1; some 610 for DPA1; roughly 470 for DPB1. Genome-wide SNP genotypes for about 65% of the roughly 670 donors were used in a later genetic analysis, which treated that subset as a discovery cohort. Donor age, sex, ethnicity and CMV serostatus were compiled alongside the repertoire data.

The method was the immunoSEQ multiplex PCR assay. For the multiplex PCR, a mixture combining 60 forward primers for TCR Vbeta segments and 13 reverse primers for TCR Jbeta segments was used. The CDR3 region of rearranged TCR beta genes was amplified from genomic DNA by a multiplex PCR assay. Amplified TCR beta libraries were sequenced as 87-base-pair reads on the Illumina HiSeq System. The paper's data handling went like this. A later analysis counted some 80 million unique TCR beta chains across the 666 repertoires, and roughly 10 million of these chains were shared by at least two donors. Raw reads were error-corrected and collapsed into unique sequences with a nearest-neighbor algorithm that merged closely related sequences to remove PCR and sequencing errors. Alignment of CDR3 sequences to IMGT reference sequences was used to assign V, D and J gene segments. For a sequence to be retained, at least a six-nucleotide match to both a V gene segment and a J gene segment was required. A rearrangement counted as productive if the CDR3 had no stop codons and remained in frame with V and J, and every other rearrangement counted as non-productive. Following IMGT convention, CDR3 was defined as the stretch from the second conserved V-encoded cysteine to the conserved J-encoded phenylalanine. Sequences without an unambiguous match to a single V gene segment were excluded from the earlier analysis of 587 of the donors. An earlier analysis of approximately 590 of the donors called V segments functional above 56.7% productive rearrangements and segregating when the between-donor standard deviation exceeded 5%. A statistical classification framework was built for diagnosing cytomegalovirus status from the catalog of TCR beta chain sequences. In a later analysis, V and J genes were assigned by comparing TCR nucleotide sequences against IMGT/GENE-DB human TR gene sequences. The TCRdist pipeline was used in a later analysis to assign CDR3 sequences and most-parsimonious VDJ recombination scenarios. In a later analysis, every TCR beta chain was defined by the combination of its CDR3 amino acid sequence and its V-gene family, and reads without a unique V-gene family were dropped. As a way to deal with suspected cross-contamination and a sequencing artifact, a later analysis dropped 450 to 600 nucleotide sequences that were highly shared and had low generation probability. A later analysis calculated a clonal expansion index for each public chain from normalized within-repertoire ranks of inferred template counts. Generation probabilities in a later analysis came from a VDJ recombination model fitted to out-of-frame rearrangements, and those results were checked against IGoR. Hypergeometric tests were used in a later analysis to score TCR-TCR, TCR-HLA and TCR-CMV co-occurrence, with a repertoire-size bias correction applied to the TCR pairs. False discovery rates were estimated in a later analysis by permuting HLA or CMV assignments 20 times. A later analysis grouped co-occurring TCRs with DBSCAN, adding TCRdist sequence similarity when clustering within HLA-allele-positive subsets. Co-occurrence clustering excluded repertoires with fewer than 30,000 or more than 120,000 public chains, plus five with anomalous nucleotide sharing. TCRdb provides this immuneACCESS table in a form limited to in-frame rearrangements. Some clones are lacking; in checked studies, under half of them reflect an unresolved V gene, and why the rest are absent is not known. The V and J calls and clone size are taken from that table; D and trimming were inferred from the DNA. This sample holds roughly 86,000 clones; 50% to 75% were observed only once. The ten biggest clones cover 3.5% to 4.5% of the sample.

Paper-wide results and their limitations: A cluster of highly shared sequence variants was judged likely to be a technical artifact of the sequencing pipeline. In a later analysis, TCR association rates were found to vary across HLA loci, with the most associated TCRs seen for DRB1 alleles and the fewest for HLA-C alleles. Strong co-occurrence of HLA alleles, especially DR and DQ, made assigning TCR associations to individual alleles difficult. The presence/absence analyses assumed that sequencing depth was roughly uniform across donors, and that assumption may not be true. In vitro tests confirmed that a few of the cytomegalovirus-associated TCR beta chains recognize cytomegalovirus antigens. Broadly in line with IMGT annotations, most TCR beta V segments showed up in productive rearrangements about 87% or about 30% of the time in an earlier analysis of 587 of the donors. The study listed approximately 150 TCR beta chains as associated with cytomegalovirus. A later genetic analysis associated a missense DCLRE1C variant with V-gene and J-gene trimming of TCR beta chains, and an independent cohort replicated the association. The authors suggested that the approach could potentially be extended to other disease states and immunological phenotypes. At a false discovery rate of 0.05, a later analysis linked 16,000 or so TCR beta sequences to specific HLA alleles. Most TCR sequences were observed very rarely across donors, whereas some public TCRs were present in many individuals. A further reported finding was that TCR beta sequences accurately predicted the HLA-A and HLA-B alleles for most subjects in the first cohort. A later analysis found that most CMV-associated TCR beta chains appeared HLA-restricted, with HLA associations seemingly driven largely by CMV exposure. About 17 rarely observed V segments, including chromosome 9 orphons, were excluded from the earlier analysis of some 590 of the donors because counts were too low. In a later analysis, several top co-occurrence clusters were reported to appear linked to parvovirus B19, influenza, CMV and Epstein-Barr virus. Because some donors lacked HLA typing at each locus, the association tests relied only on the typed subset. Only TCR beta chains were sequenced in this cohort, and the absence of alpha or paired-chain data limited detectable features. In a later analysis, HLA-associated TCR beta chains showed more clonal expansion and lower generation probabilities than non-associated chains that were equally common. Correlated functional status among segregating V segments might reflect linkage disequilibrium, but an unknown experimental factor could not be ruled out. In a later genetic analysis, fewer N-insertions in productive TCRs were reported among donors in an Asian-associated ancestry cluster than the approximately 670-donor mean. The only immune exposure information available for the cohort was CMV serostatus. The classifier was reported to diagnose cytomegalovirus status with high specificity and sensitivity in both the original and validation cohorts.

Sequenced: PBMCs. This TCR was sampled from a man aged 25-45 years in good health and CMV-seronegative.

The sequence in DNA is TGTGCCAGCTCAGAACAGGGGAACACTGAAGCTTTCTTT. Its product reads: CASSEQGNTEAFF. The rearranged chain carries TRBV18 and TRBJ1-1; the D gene is perhaps TRBD1, on 6 matching bases. The CDR3 numbers 13 residues from cysteine through phenylalanine. The entry retains the CDR3 DNA only, 39 bases that are in frame from base 1. CDR1 and CDR2 were assigned from the germline V gene as KGHSH and LQKENI. V was cut back by 5 bases and J by 1 base, leaving a gap of 8 bases between them.